The 10 T cell receptor beta chains below all came from one sample that was sequenced in a study of esophageal squamous cell carcinoma under preoperative chemotherapy. Described time point: after preoperative PTX-NDP chemotherapy. TCRdb redid the calling of the PCR reads with MiXCR, one entry per CDR3 protein. The sample carries some 11,000 distinct CDR3 sequences, 50% to 70% recorded once. The sample here was taken from a patient given preoperative chemotherapy. The receptor set was obtained from a human donor with esophageal squamous cell carcinoma. The donor label of this sample is uncertain.

The rearrangement links TRBV6-4 to TRBJ2-5; 7 nucleotides agree with TRBD2. Germline V gives CDR1 MRHNA, CDR2 SNTAGT. The length of the CDR3 is 14 residues. With 4 bases clipped from V and 4 bases from J, the junction kept 6 bases outside the gene matches. CDR3 sequence reads: CASSAGRSTETQYF. CDR3 nucleotide sequence: TGTGCCAGCAGTGCCGGGAGGAGCACAGAGACCCAGTACTTC.

The chain joins TRBV6-5 to TRBJ2-1, with D maybe TRBD2 (6 bases). Germline loops: CDR1 MNHEY, CDR2 SVGAGI. The germline V and J ends were trimmed by 7 bases and 8 bases, with 15 bases remaining between them. This CDR3 has 13 amino acids. This CDR3 is CASTWRGGYEQFF. The CDR3 DNA sequence: TGTGCCAGCACTTGGAGGGGCGGGTATGAGCAGTTCTTC.

This chain joins TRBV7-8 and TRBJ2-7; D is possibly TRBD2 (7 bases). CDR1 and CDR2 (germline): SGHVS, FQNEAQ. V dropped 5 bases and J dropped 7 bases, with 15 bases sitting between them. This CDR3 is 13 amino acids long. CDR3 region: CASSMSGDNEQYF. Written as DNA, the CDR3 is TGTGCCAGCAGCATGAGCGGGGACAATGAGCAGTACTTC.

V is TRBV6-1 and J is TRBJ2-4; 9 bases map to TRBD2. The DNA end is a closer match to TRBJ2-5, so the J assignment may be wrong. CDR1 and CDR2 from the germline V gene are MNHNS and SASEGT. CDR3 length: 17 residues. Here the CDR3 DNA reads TGTGCCAGCAGTGAGGGGGCGGGGGGGGGGGACAAAGAGACCCAGTACTTC. Amino acids: CASSEGAGGGDKETQYF.

This clonotype came up a few times. The chain carries TRBV10-2 and TRBJ2-5; the D gene is possibly TRBD2 (7 bases). The CDR3 is made up of 13 amino acids. V was trimmed by 3 bases and J by 11 bases, leaving 16 bases between them. Germline V gene data show CDR1 as WSHSY and CDR2 as SAAADI. CDR3 sequence reads: CASSDPGRGQQYF. The CDR3 nucleotides are TGCGCCAGCAGTGATCCAGGGCGGGGGCAACAGTACTTC.

Comment on this clonotype: At one boundary the junction diverges from the germline segment, which might be a read error. As DNA, the CDR3 is TGTGCTAGCAGCTTAGATAGCGGGGGCTACAATGAGCAGTTCTTC. Translation: CASSLDSGGYNEQFF. This chain links TRBV7-7 with TRBJ2-1, with 9 bases lining up with TRBD2. The CDR3 extends over 15 amino acids. Germline CDR1 and CDR2: SSHAT and FNYEAQ (reference sequence).

Concerning this clonotype itself: The junction and the germline gene differ at one end; a read error may be behind it. The rearrangement joins TRBV7-2 to TRBJ2-3; 9 bases line up with TRBD2. Germline-derived CDR1 and CDR2 are SGHTA and FQGNSA. The CDR3 contains 17 residues. CDR3 sequence reads: CASSPRAGGWGSDTQYF. The DNA of the CDR3 is TGTGCCAGCAGCCCCCGAGCGGGAGGATGGGGGTCAGACACGCAGTACTTT.

Worth noting for this clonotype: Because it lacks the conserved phenylalanine or tryptophan at the end, this CDR3 is likely a read error. The DNA is omitted, as the CDR3 cannot be located on it reliably, and the CDR3 follows TCRdb's listing. The J gene is TRBJ2-1, the V gene TRBV7-1. TRBV7-1 is placed among ORFs of uncertain function. The CDR3 is made up of 8 amino acids, end residues included. The CDR3 here is CAQQLIEN.

This chain links TRBV4-2 with TRBJ2-1; 8 positions match TRBD2. J lost 13 bases, V lost 0 bases, and 17 bases had no gene match. The CDR3 runs 17 residues. Germline CDR1 is LGHNA and CDR2 is YNFKEQ. CDR3 nucleotide sequence: TGTGCCAGCAGCCAAGATGTGAGTAGCGGGATTTGGGAGACCCAGTTCTTC. It specifies CASSQDVSSGIWETQFF.

A remark on this clonotype: A junction end diverges from the germline sequence, so it may reflect a read error. The rearrangement uses TRBV6-1 and TRBJ2-5; 11 bases are shared with TRBD2. Germline V gene lookup returns CDR1 MNHNS and CDR2 SASEGT. This CDR3 is built from 17 residues. CDR3 in DNA: TGTGCCAGCAGTGAACTAGCGGGAGGCGGTGACCAAAAGACCCAGTACTTC. Protein sequence: CASSELAGGGDQKTQYF.